The clone carrying this T cell receptor (beta chain) was picked up one time. Its antigen remains unidentified. These patients, aged 18 to 65, had recently diagnosed hyperthyroidism lasting under 2 months. The authors took PBMCs from 10 ml fresh peripheral blood. The data derive from a study of T cells in Graves' hyperthyroidism and ophthalmopathy. The wider study: Peripheral blood was collected at initial diagnosis, before any treatment. Points from the study as a whole: Ophthalmopathy prediction by the model preceded onset by a median about 6.8 months.

Regions amplified from RNA transcripts were the TCR beta CDR3 regions. The TCR CDR3 first-round RT-PCR relied on the HTBI primer set. TCRdb called the multiplex PCR reads again in MiXCR, with one record for every CDR3 protein. Here the sample spans over 700,000 distinct CDR3 sequences, around 38% being singletons. Germline-derived CDR1 and CDR2 are SNHLY and FYNNEI. Trimming pared 8 bases from V and 4 bases from J, leaving 17 bases between. The length of the CDR3 is 14 residues. This receptor was identified in a young man with Graves' hyperthyroidism. The sample comprised blood. The chain employs TRBV2 and TRBJ1-2; D gene uncertain. The CDR3 is CASQDLTAVYGYTF. CDR3 DNA sequence: TGTGCCAGCCAAGATCTTACGGCGGTCTATGGCTACACCTTC. The whole variable domain, remainder taken from reference TRBV2 and TRBJ1-2, is EPEVTQTPSHQVTQMGQEVILRCVPISNHLYFYWYRQILGQKVEFLVSFYNNEISEKSEIFDDQFSVERPDGSNFTLKIRSTKLEDSAMYFCASQDLTAVYGYTFGSGTRLTVV.